This TCR beta chain was found in a study of Graves' ophthalmopathy and Graves' hyperthyroidism. CDR3 regions of TCR beta were amplified from RNA transcripts. The first round was an RT-PCR with HTBI primers, and the second round was a multiplex PCR. TCRdb passed the multiplex PCR reads through MiXCR, listing each CDR3 protein once. The sample shows about 370,000 distinct CDR3 sequences, approximately 16% of them seen only once. Study-wide points: A classifier, a 13-signature model, separated ophthalmopathy from stable hyperthyroidism with more than 85% sensitivity and 75% to 82% specificity.

This clonotype was observed at least ten times. Its antigen is unidentified. Ophthalmopathy cases showed moderate-to-severe activity, scoring CAS ≥3 and NOSPECS ≥4, with duration under 3 months. Diagnosis relied on clinical symptoms, serum thyroxine, TRAb, thyroid ultrasound and orbital computed tomography. The TCR sequence derives from a woman younger than 35 with Graves' ophthalmopathy. Material: peripheral blood.

CDR3 bases: TGTGCCAGCAGGAACGGACTAGCGGTCCTGACTTTC. This sequence encodes CASRNGLAVLTF. The rearrangement links TRBV6-2 or TRBV6-3 to TRBJ2-6, with 9 bases fitting TRBD2. Germline CDR1 reads MNHEY; CDR2 reads SVGEGT. J lost 13 bases, V lost 6 bases, and 4 bases had no gene match. There are 12 residues in the CDR3.